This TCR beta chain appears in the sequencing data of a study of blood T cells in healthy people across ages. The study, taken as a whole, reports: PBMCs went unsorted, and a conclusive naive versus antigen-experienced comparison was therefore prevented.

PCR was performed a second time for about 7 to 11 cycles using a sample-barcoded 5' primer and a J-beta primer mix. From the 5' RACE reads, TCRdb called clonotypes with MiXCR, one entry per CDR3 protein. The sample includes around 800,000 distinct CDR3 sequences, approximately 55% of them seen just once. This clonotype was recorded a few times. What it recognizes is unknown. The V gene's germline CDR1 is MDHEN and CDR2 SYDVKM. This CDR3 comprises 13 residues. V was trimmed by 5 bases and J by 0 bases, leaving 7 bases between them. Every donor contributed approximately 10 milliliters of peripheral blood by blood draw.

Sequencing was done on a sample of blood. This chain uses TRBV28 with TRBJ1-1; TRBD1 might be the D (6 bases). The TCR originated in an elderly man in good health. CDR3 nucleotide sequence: TGTGCCAGCAGTCGGACAGTGAACACTGAAGCTTTCTTT. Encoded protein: CASSRTVNTEAFF.